The clone carrying this T cell receptor beta chain was detected only a few times. Its antigen is as yet unknown. Each CDR3 protein is one row after TCRdb ran MiXCR on the 5' RACE reads. The sample consists of hundreds of thousands of distinct CDR3 sequences, about a sixth of them appearing once. This sample is part of a study of T cells after yellow fever vaccination. Looking at the study overall: Low-cell-number fractions were prepared with SMART-Seq v4 Ultra Low Input. Whole-study results and caveats: The study found a weaker secondary response that peaked faster, day 5 versus 15.

The V gene's germline CDR1 is SQVTM and CDR2 ANQGSEA. The CDR3 contains 13 residues. V was pared by 4 bases and J by 2 bases, with 12 bases between. The material was PBMCs, obtained around 5 days after the first yellow fever vaccination. The chain combines TRBV29-1 with TRBJ2-7; D possibly corresponds to TRBD1 (5 bases). This TCR came from a man aged 18 to 30 who received the YFV17D yellow fever vaccine. The CDR3 DNA reads as TGCAGCGTTGTCCCAGCAGGGACCTACGAGCAGTACTTC. The encoded protein is CSVVPAGTYEQYF.